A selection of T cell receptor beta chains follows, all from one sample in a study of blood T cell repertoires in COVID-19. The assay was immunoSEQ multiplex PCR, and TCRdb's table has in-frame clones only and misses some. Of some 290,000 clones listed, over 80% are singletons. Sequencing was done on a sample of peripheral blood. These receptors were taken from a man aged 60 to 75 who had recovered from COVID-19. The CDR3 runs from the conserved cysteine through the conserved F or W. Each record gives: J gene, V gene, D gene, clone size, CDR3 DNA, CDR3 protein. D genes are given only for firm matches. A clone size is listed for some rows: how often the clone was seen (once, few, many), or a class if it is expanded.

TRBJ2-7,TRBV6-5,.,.,TGTGCCAGCAACAGGGTCGGCAACGAGCAGTACTTC,CASNRVGNEQYF
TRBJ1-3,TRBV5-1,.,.,TGCGCCAGCAGCGTGGACATCAGTGGAAACACCATATATTTT,CASSVDISGNTIYF
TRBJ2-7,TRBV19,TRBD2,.,TGTGCCAGTAGCAGAGAGGGACTAGCTGACTACGAGCAGTACTTC,CASSREGLADYEQYF
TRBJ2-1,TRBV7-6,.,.,TGTGCCAGCAGCTTAGCACTATGGGACTCATTTAGGAACGGTGAGCAGTTCTTC,CASSLALWDSFRNGEQFF
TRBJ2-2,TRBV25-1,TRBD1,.,TGTGCCAGCAGCGGACGTGGGACAGTGAACACCGGGGAGCTGTTTTTT,CASSGRGTVNTGELFF
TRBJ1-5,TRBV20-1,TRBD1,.,TGCAGTGCTAGTTCTGGACAGGGGCGCAATCAGCCCCAGCATTTT,CSASSGQGRNQPQHF
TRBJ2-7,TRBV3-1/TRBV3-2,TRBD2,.,TGTGCCAGCAGCCAACTCGGGAGGGACTACGAGCAGTACTTC,CASSQLGRDYEQYF
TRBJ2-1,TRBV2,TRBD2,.,TGTGCCAGCAGCGAACGGACTAGCGGGAGGGGATGGGTTGAGCAGTTCTTC,CASSERTSGRGWVEQFF
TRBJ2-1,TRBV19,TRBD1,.,TGTGCCAGTAGTATGAGGGGGCTACCCTACAATGAGCAGTTCTTC,CASSMRGLPYNEQFF
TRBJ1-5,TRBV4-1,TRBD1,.,TGCGCCAGCAGCACCGCGGACAGGGCCCAGCCCCAGCATTTT,CASSTADRAQPQHF
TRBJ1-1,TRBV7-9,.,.,TGTGCCAGCAGCTTACCCCTTTCTGAAGCTTTCTTT,CASSLPLSEAFF
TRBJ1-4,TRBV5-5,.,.,TGTGCCAGCAGCCTCCCGGGGGGGTCCGATGAAAAACTGTTTTTT,CASSLPGGSDEKLFF
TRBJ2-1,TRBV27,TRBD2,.,TGTGCCAGCAGTCCCAGTAGCGGGGGGCCCTACAATGAGCAGTTCTTC,CASSPSSGGPYNEQFF
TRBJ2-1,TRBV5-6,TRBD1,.,TGTGCCAGCAGCTTGACGGGACAGGGTCGGGCTGAGCAGTTCTTC,CASSLTGQGRAEQFF
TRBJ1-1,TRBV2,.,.,TGTGCCAGCAGTGAGTTGGCAGGGAATACTGAAGCTTTCTTT,CASSELAGNTEAFF
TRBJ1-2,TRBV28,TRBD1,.,TGTGCCAGCAGTTTAGGGACAGGGCGTATTGGCTACACCTTC,CASSLGTGRIGYTF
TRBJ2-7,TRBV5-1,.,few,TGCGCCAGCAGCTTGGATACAGGGAGAAACTACGAGCAGTACTTC,CASSLDTGRNYEQYF
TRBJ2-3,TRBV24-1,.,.,TGTGCCACCAGTCCCGCCAGGGGATCAGATACGCAGTATTTT,CATSPARGSDTQYF
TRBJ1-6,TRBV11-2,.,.,TGTGCCAGCAGCTTAGGAACTCTGTATAATTCACCCCTCCACTTT,CASSLGTLYNSPLHF
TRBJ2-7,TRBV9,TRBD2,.,TGTGCCAGCAGCGTGTCCTGGGGGGGTTACGAGCAGTACTTC,CASSVSWGGYEQYF
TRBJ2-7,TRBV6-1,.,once,TGTGCCAGCAGTGAAGCACCGGGCTCCCTCGGGGCCTACGAGCAGTACTTC,CASSEAPGSLGAYEQYF
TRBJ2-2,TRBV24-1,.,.,TGTGCCACCAGTACAGTCTCGAACACCGGGGAGCTGTTTTTT,CATSTVSNTGELFF
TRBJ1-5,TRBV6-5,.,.,TGTGCCAGCAGTCCCACATTACAGGTTCAGCCCCAGCATTTT,CASSPTLQVQPQHF
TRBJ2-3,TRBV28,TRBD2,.,TGTGCCAGCGGCTCCGGGACTAGCGGGAGGGTCACAGATACGCAGTATTTT,CASGSGTSGRVTDTQYF